A selection of T cell receptor beta chains follows, all from one sample in a study of CD8+ T cells in alopecia areata. Repertoires were generated with immunoSEQ multiplex PCR, while TCRdb's copy carries only in-frame clones and drops some. The repertoire holds roughly 150,000 clones, with around half as singletons. The sample in question was CD8+ T cells sorted from blood, obtained at week 0. These receptors all come from a human donor with alopecia areata. The CDR3 runs from the conserved cysteine through the conserved F or W. D genes are given only for firm matches. Clone size, where shown, is once, few, many, or a class for clones that have expanded.

>-|TRBJ1-2|TRBV25-1|TRBD1
TGTGCCAGCAGTTCAGGGGGTGGTGGCTACACCTTC
CASSSGGGGYTF
>-|TRBJ2-7|TRBV29-1|-
TGCAGCGTTGAAGGTGGAGAGGGTATCTACGAGCAGTACTTC
CSVEGGEGIYEQYF
>few|TRBJ2-3|TRBV29-1|-
TGCAGCGTTGAAGATCTCGACTCTGTGATCACAGATACGCAGTATTTT
CSVEDLDSVITDTQYF
>-|TRBJ2-4|TRBV6-4|-
TGTGCCAGCAGGGATGAGCGGAACATTCAGTACTTC
CASRDERNIQYF
>few|TRBJ2-6|TRBV5-1|TRBD1
TGCGCCAGCAGATTCGGGACAGGAGACTCTGGGGCCAACGTCCTGACTTTC
CASRFGTGDSGANVLTF
>-|TRBJ2-7|TRBV18|-
TGTGCCAGCTCACCACGGAGCTCCTACGAGCAGTACTTC
CASSPRSSYEQYF
>-|TRBJ1-1|TRBV27|-
TGTGCCAGCAGTTTAAGGGGTGAAGCTTTCTTT
CASSLRGEAFF
>-|TRBJ2-7|TRBV7-7|-
TGTGCCAGCAGCTTAGGGGCCGGCTCCTACGAGCAGTACTTC
CASSLGAGSYEQYF
>-|TRBJ1-2|TRBV30|-
TGTGCCTGGAATTCGTGGGGTTCGTACGGCTACACCTTC
CAWNSWGSYGYTF
>-|TRBJ2-1|TRBV5-6|-
TGTGCCAGCAACTCAGGGGAGGCGGGGGACAATGAGCAGTTCTTC
CASNSGEAGDNEQFF
>few|TRBJ2-2|TRBV4-3|TRBD1
TGCGCCAGCAGGAGGGACAGACCCACCGGGGAGCTGTTTTTT
CASRRDRPTGELFF
>many|TRBJ2-2|TRBV13|TRBD1
TGTGCCAGCAGTCAACAGGGGACGTACACCGGGGAGCTGTTTTTT
CASSQQGTYTGELFF
>-|TRBJ2-7|TRBV7-9|TRBD1
TGTGCCAGCAGCTCTCTGACAGGGGGCCTAAGGGACGGCTACGAGCAGTACTTC
CASSSLTGGLRDGYEQYF
>-|TRBJ2-3|TRBV7-9|-
TGTGCCAGCAGCCAATATACGCAGTATTTT
CASSQYTQYF
>-|TRBJ2-1|TRBV5-1|-
TGCGCCAGCAGCAGTAACAATGAGCAGTTCTTC
CASSSNNEQFF
>-|TRBJ2-2|TRBV9|-
TGTGCCAGCAGCGTAGGAGGAACCGGGGAGCTGTTTTTT
CASSVGGTGELFF
>few|TRBJ1-2|TRBV27|-
TGTGCCAGCAGTTTATCGCAAGGAGGGCGGACTGGCTACACCTTC
CASSLSQGGRTGYTF
>few|TRBJ2-1|TRBV6-4|-
TGTGCCAGCAGTGAGGGGGGTAGTCGGGAGCAGTTCTTC
CASSEGGSREQFF
>-|TRBJ2-7|TRBV30|TRBD1
TGTGCCTGGAGTCAGGGACAGGGGAGCTTGTACGAGCAGTACTTC
CAWSQGQGSLYEQYF
>-|TRBJ1-1|TRBV30|-
TGTGCCTGGAGTCCTGGACCACTGGAAGCTTTCTTT
CAWSPGPLEAFF
>-|TRBJ1-1|TRBV4-3|-
TGCGCCAGCAGCCAAGATAGGGGGTCTGAAGCTTTCTTT
CASSQDRGSEAFF
>-|TRBJ1-4|TRBV5-6|TRBD1
TGTGCCAGCAGCTTGCCGACAGGGAGTGAAGGAGAGAAACTGTTTTTT
CASSLPTGSEGEKLFF
>few|TRBJ2-7|TRBV7-6|-
TGTGCCAGCAGCTTATCCGCAGGCACCTACGAGCAGTACTTC
CASSLSAGTYEQYF
>-|TRBJ2-3|TRBV4-1|-
TGCGCCAGCAGCATACTTAGGACTATCGAGACAGATACGCAGTATTTT
CASSILRTIETDTQYF
>few|TRBJ1-1|TRBV13|-
TGTGCCAGCAGCTTAGTAGTAGAATACACTGAAGCTTTCTTT
CASSLVVEYTEAFF
>few|TRBJ2-3|TRBV29-1|-
TGCAGCGTCACAGCAAAGACAGGAACAGATACGCAGTATTTT
CSVTAKTGTDTQYF
>few|TRBJ2-3|TRBV29-1|-
TGCAGCGGTTGGGGAGATACGCAGTATTTT
CSGWGDTQYF
>-|TRBJ2-7|TRBV4-3|-
TGCGCCAGCAGCCAAGGAACTACCCCCTCCTACGAGCAGTACTTC
CASSQGTTPSYEQYF
>-|TRBJ1-1|TRBV18|-
TGTGCCAGCTCACCGTTCGACAGGTTGAACACTGAAGCTTTCTTT
CASSPFDRLNTEAFF
>-|TRBJ1-6|TRBV11-2|-
TGTGCCAGCAGCCCCGTGGGTTCACCCCTCCACTTT
CASSPVGSPLHF
>few|TRBJ2-3|TRBV4-3|TRBD2
TGCGCCAGCAGCCCCTCCACGGGGGAGGGGACAGATACGCAGTATTTT
CASSPSTGEGTDTQYF